This TCR beta chain was obtained from a study of CD8 T cells in Susac syndrome. RNA, at about 0.45 to 1 ug, was reverse transcribed with random hexamers. TCRdb called the immunoSEQ multiplex PCR reads again in MiXCR, with one record for every CDR3 protein. The repertoire holds 70,000 to 100,000 distinct CDR3 sequences, with roughly 96% as singletons. The CDR3 totals 17 residues. Germline CDR1 LNHDA, CDR2 SQIVND (reference sequence). V shed 0 bases and J 0 bases; nucleotides not matched to a gene: 5. The sample taken for sequencing was CD8+ T cells from PBMCs. V is TRBV19 and J is TRBJ2-1, with 7 bases that match TRBD2. The source is a human donor with Susac syndrome. Written as DNA, the CDR3 is TGTGCCAGTAGTATAGAAGGGGTAGCGGGCTCCTACAATGAGCAGTTCTTC. The encoded protein is CASSIEGVAGSYNEQFF.